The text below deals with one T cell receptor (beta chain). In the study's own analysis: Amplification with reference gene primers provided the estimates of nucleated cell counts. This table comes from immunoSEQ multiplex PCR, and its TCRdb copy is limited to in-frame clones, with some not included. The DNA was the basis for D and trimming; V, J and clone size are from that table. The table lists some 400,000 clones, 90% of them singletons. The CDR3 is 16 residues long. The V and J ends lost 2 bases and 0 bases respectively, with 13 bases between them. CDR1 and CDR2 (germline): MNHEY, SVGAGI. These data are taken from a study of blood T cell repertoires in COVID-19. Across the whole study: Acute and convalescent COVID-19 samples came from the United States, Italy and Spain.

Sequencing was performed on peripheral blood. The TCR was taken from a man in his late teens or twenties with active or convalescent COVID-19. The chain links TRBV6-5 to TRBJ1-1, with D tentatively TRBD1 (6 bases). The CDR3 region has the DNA TGTGCCAGCAGTTACGGGCAGGGGCTGGTGAACACTGAAGCTTTCTTT. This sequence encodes CASSYGQGLVNTEAFF.